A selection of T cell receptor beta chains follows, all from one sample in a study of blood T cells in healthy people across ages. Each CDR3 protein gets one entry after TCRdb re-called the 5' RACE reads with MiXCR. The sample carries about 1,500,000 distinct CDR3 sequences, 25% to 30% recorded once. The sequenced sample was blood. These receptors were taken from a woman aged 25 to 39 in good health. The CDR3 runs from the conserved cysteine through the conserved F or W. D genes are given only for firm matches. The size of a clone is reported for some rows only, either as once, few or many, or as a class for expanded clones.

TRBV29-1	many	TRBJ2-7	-	CSVEEGVGVYEQYF	TGCAGCGTTGAAGAGGGGGTCGGGGTCTACGAGCAGTACTTC
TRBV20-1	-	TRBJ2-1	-	CSARVMGGNNEQFF	TGCAGTGCTAGAGTCATGGGCGGAAACAATGAGCAGTTCTTC
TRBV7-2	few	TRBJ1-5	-	CASSLGGEPQHF	TGTGCCAGCAGCTTGGGGGGTGAGCCCCAGCATTTT
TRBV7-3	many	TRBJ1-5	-	CASSSTRGTQTNQPQHF	TGTGCCAGCAGCTCGACTCGGGGTACCCAAACGAATCAGCCCCAGCATTTT
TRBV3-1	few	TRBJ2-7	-	CASSPQGGRGFEQYF	TGTGCCAGCAGCCCGCAGGGGGGCAGGGGCTTCGAGCAGTACTTC
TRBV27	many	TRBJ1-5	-	CASKEGNQPQHF	TGTGCCAGCAAGGAGGGAAATCAGCCCCAGCATTTT
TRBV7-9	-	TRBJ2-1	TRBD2	CASSFKAGGDEQFF	TGTGCCAGCAGCTTTAAAGCGGGAGGCGATGAGCAGTTCTTC
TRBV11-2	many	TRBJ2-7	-	CASSGDISYEQYF	TGTGCCAGCAGCGGAGACATCTCCTACGAGCAGTACTTC
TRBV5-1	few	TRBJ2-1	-	CASSRKVPGSSYNEQFF	TGCGCCAGCAGCCGGAAAGTACCCGGGAGCTCCTACAATGAGCAGTTCTTC
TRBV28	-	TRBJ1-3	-	CASSGGTVAGNTIYF	TGTGCCAGCAGTGGAGGGACCGTGGCTGGAAACACCATATATTTT
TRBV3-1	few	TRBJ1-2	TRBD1	CASRRTGRDGYTF	TGTGCCAGTAGGCGGACAGGGAGAGATGGCTACACCTTC
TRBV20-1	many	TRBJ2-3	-	CSARGGGDTQYF	TGCAGTGCTCGAGGCGGCGGAGATACGCAGTATTTT
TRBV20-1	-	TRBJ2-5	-	CSARGTNSLGTQYF	TGCAGTGCTAGAGGAACAAATAGCTTGGGGACCCAGTACTTC
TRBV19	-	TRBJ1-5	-	CASRRGLGNQPQHF	TGTGCCAGTAGACGAGGTTTAGGGAATCAGCCCCAGCATTTT
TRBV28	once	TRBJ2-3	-	CASIPAERFLTDTQYF	TGTGCCAGCATCCCGGCGGAGCGCTTCCTCACAGATACGCAGTATTTT
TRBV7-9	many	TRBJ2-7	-	CASTNRDTGSYEQYF	TGTGCCAGCACCAACCGGGACACCGGCTCCTACGAGCAGTACTTC
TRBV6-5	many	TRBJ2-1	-	CASSYSSGSGRWNEQFF	TGTGCCAGCAGTTACTCGTCCGGTTCGGGAAGGTGGAATGAGCAGTTCTTC
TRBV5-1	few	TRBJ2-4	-	CASSLGSGLRGDIQYF	TGCGCCAGCAGCTTAGGTTCCGGCCTGAGGGGGGACATTCAGTACTTC
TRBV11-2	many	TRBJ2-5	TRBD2	CASSLTSGGLSETQYF	TGTGCCAGCAGCCTGACTAGCGGGGGACTTTCAGAGACCCAGTACTTC
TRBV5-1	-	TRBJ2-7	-	CAGSSKGPKPYDEQYF	TGCGCCGGCAGCTCGAAGGGTCCCAAACCGTACGACGAGCAGTACTTC
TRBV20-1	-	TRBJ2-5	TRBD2	CSASISGTPEYF	TGCAGTGCTAGTATTAGCGGGACCCCCGAGTACTTC
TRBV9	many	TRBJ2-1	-	CASSVVQGEQFF	TGTGCCAGCAGCGTAGTGCAGGGAGAGCAGTTCTTC
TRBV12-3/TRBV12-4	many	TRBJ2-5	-	CASSELGARTQYF	TGTGCCAGCAGTGAACTAGGGGCGAGGACCCAGTACTTC
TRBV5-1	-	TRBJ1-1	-	CASSMNIEAFF	TGCGCCAGCAGTATGAACATTGAAGCTTTCTTT
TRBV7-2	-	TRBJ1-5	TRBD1	CASSLGGQGGPQHF	TGTGCCAGCAGCTTAGGAGGACAGGGGGGGCCCCAGCATTTT
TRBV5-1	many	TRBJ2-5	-	CASSLVEGETQYF	TGCGCCAGCAGCTTGGTGGAGGGGGAGACCCAGTACTTC
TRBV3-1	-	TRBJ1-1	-	CASSQFGETEAFF	TGTGCCAGCAGCCAATTTGGCGAAACTGAAGCTTTCTTT
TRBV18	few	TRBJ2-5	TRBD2	CASSAGASGTQETQYF	TGTGCCAGCTCAGCCGGGGCTAGCGGGACGCAAGAGACCCAGTACTTC
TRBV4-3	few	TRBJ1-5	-	CASSQDRTDSNQPQHF	TGCGCCAGCAGCCAAGATCGGACAGATAGCAATCAGCCCCAGCATTTT
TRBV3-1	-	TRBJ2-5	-	CAITRCGTQYF	TGTGCCATCACCAGATGTGGGACCCAGTACTTC
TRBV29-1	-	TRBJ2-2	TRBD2	CSVGLAVTGELFF	TGCAGCGTTGGACTAGCGGTCACCGGGGAGCTGTTTTTT
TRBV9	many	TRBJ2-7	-	CASSAGDRNEQYF	TGTGCCAGCAGCGCCGGAGACCGCAACGAGCAGTACTTC
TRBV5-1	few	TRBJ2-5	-	CASSLAWEGARMETQYF	TGCGCCAGCAGCTTGGCCTGGGAAGGGGCGCGGATGGAGACCCAGTACTTC
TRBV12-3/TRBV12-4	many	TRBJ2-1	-	CATRRDTAYNEQFF	TGTGCCACCCGAAGGGACACCGCCTACAATGAGCAGTTCTTC
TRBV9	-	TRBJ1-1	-	CASSVDQTARGGAFF	TGTGCCAGCAGCGTAGATCAGACAGCCCGGGGGGGAGCTTTCTTT
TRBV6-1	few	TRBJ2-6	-	CASTWTVAPSGANVLTF	TGTGCCAGCACCTGGACGGTCGCCCCCTCCGGGGCCAACGTCCTGACTTTC
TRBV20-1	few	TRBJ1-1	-	CSAANYPVAFF	TGCAGTGCTGCGAACTATCCAGTAGCTTTCTTT
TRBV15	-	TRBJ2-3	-	CATSRDTVGGTIFGTDTQYF	TGTGCCACCAGCAGGGATACGGTGGGGGGTACTATTTTTGGCACAGATACGCAGTATTTT
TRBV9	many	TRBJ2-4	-	CASSEGGGPKNIQYF	TGTGCCAGCAGCGAGGGGGGGGGACCCAAAAACATTCAGTACTTC
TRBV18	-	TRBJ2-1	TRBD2	CASSQLAGSGNEQFF	TGTGCCAGCTCACAGTTAGCGGGGTCGGGAAATGAGCAGTTCTTC
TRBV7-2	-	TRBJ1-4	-	CASSLDGTFSEKLFF	TGTGCCAGCAGCTTAGATGGGACGTTTAGTGAAAAACTGTTTTTT
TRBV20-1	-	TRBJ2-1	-	CSASGSERAGYNEQFF	TGCAGTGCTAGTGGGAGCGAGAGGGCCGGTTACAATGAGCAGTTCTTC
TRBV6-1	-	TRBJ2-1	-	CASKAGPLEQFF	TGTGCCAGCAAAGCAGGGCCACTTGAGCAGTTCTTC
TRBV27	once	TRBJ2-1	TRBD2	CVSSFGLAGPRAYNEQFF	TGTGTCAGCAGTTTCGGACTAGCGGGACCCCGGGCCTACAATGAGCAGTTCTTC
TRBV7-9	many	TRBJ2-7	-	CASSGQGNEQYF	TGTGCCAGCAGCGGGCAGGGTAACGAGCAGTACTTC
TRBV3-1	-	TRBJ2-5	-	CASSQPTGYQETQYF	TGTGCCAGCAGCCAACCTACAGGGTACCAAGAGACCCAGTACTTC
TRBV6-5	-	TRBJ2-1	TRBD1	CASSYELTGGNEQFF	TGTGCCAGCAGTTACGAGTTAACAGGGGGCAATGAGCAGTTCTTC